This TCR beta chain was captured by sequencing in a study of CD8+CD57+ T cells in acquired aplastic anemia. Study context: Sorted cells (CD4+ and CD8+) yielded DNA amounts that averaged about 3.1 ug.

This CDR3 has 15 amino acids. Trimming removed 0 bases from V and 11 bases from J; junction bases left unmatched: 11. Germline CDR1 is SEHNR and CDR2 is FQNEAQ (reference sequence). Template material for TCR beta VDJ and CDR3 profiling consisted of genomic DNA. TCRdb used MiXCR to reprocess the reads, holding one entry per CDR3 protein. The sample comprises a few hundred thousand distinct CDR3 sequences, roughly 68% of which are singletons, and under 5% rests with the top ten. The clonotype comes from a human donor in good health, serving as a control. The rearrangement links TRBV7-9 to TRBJ2-7, with 9 nucleotides matching TRBD2. The sequenced material came from sorted CD4+, CD8+, or CD8+CD57+ T cells (not recorded which) from PBMCs. CDR3 DNA: TGTGCCAGCAGCTTAGCGTGGCTAGCGGGACACAATGAGTACTTC. Translating gives CASSLAWLAGHNEYF.